This is a list of T cell receptor beta chains from one sample in a study of blood T cell repertoires in COVID-19. Measured with immunoSEQ multiplex PCR; TCRdb has only the in-frame clones, and not every one. The repertoire holds around 140,000 clones, 80% seen once, with approximately 3.5% in the top ten. The source material was peripheral blood. The receptors here all came from a man in his 70s who had recovered from COVID-19. The CDR3 runs from the conserved cysteine through the conserved F or W. Rows may omit the clone size; those that give it use once, few, many or a size class.

j_call v_call clone_size cdr3_aa
TRBJ1-1 TRBV19 - CASSTPYSAMNTEAFF
TRBJ2-4 TRBV30 - CAGAELAGRGGIQYF
TRBJ2-7 TRBV4-1 - CASSQAGGEQYF
TRBJ1-5 TRBV24-1 - CATSDLPVRAIQPQHF
TRBJ1-3 TRBV30 few CAWSVRRGSGNTIYF
TRBJ2-1 TRBV6-6 - CASSYPGTTSSEQFF
TRBJ1-2 TRBV5-6 - CASSLAGGGWYGYTF
TRBJ1-4 TRBV24-1 - CATSDMNRDYNEKLFF
TRBJ2-7 TRBV7-2 - CASSPDGGTASYEQYF
TRBJ2-2 TRBV4-3 - CASSQDDGNGWELFF
TRBJ2-7 TRBV5-1 - CASSWDTNYEQYF
TRBJ2-5 TRBV29-1 - CSVEGQDREQETQYF
TRBJ1-1 TRBV27 - CASSSGTVITEAFF
TRBJ2-1 TRBV5-1 - CASSRFGSGGTDEQFF
TRBJ2-1 TRBV10-3 - CAISGGSGVGEQFF
TRBJ2-1 TRBV6-5 - CASAGSKNEQFF
TRBJ1-1 TRBV5-4 - CASSFHGGGTEAFF
TRBJ2-1 TRBV5-1 - CASSLAGAPYNEQFF
TRBJ2-7 TRBV5-1 - CASSLGAGGSSGQYF
TRBJ2-5 TRBV20-1 - CSASERPETQYF
TRBJ2-5 TRBV18 once CASSPVWAEGETQYF
TRBJ2-1 TRBV6-2/TRBV6-3 - CASSFSGRAASYNEQFF
TRBJ2-2 TRBV11-2 - CASSLNSGRPGSLFF
TRBJ2-5 TRBV7-9 - CASSLANGRAQYF
TRBJ1-6 TRBV10-2 few CASSDRENSPLHF
TRBJ2-7 TRBV30 - CASDRTGLYEQYF
TRBJ1-1 TRBV18 - CASSRTGVDTEAFF
TRBJ1-4 TRBV28 - CASSFQDSHNEKLFF
TRBJ2-1 TRBV3-1/TRBV3-2 - CASSRDFNNEQFF
TRBJ2-7 TRBV7-2 few CASSLVTSGSLHEQYF
TRBJ2-5 TRBV4-3 once CASSRTRRAQETQYF
TRBJ2-5 TRBV5-6 - CASSRTGLETQYF
TRBJ2-1 TRBV7-7 - CASSPDGAGGYNEQFF
TRBJ2-2 TRBV11-2 - CASSFPGTGELFF
TRBJ2-5 TRBV24-1 - CATRAKEGTGVETQYF
TRBJ2-2 TRBV12-5 - CASAPRAGVSTGELFF
TRBJ2-5 TRBV5-5 - CASSLGWTVNTETQYF
TRBJ1-5 TRBV28 - CASTVLRGNQPQHF
TRBJ2-3 TRBV2 - CASSEDLVGTSGTDTQYF
TRBJ2-2 TRBV24-1 - CATRGGDTGELFF
TRBJ1-4 TRBV18 - CASSPPTGGNEKLFF
TRBJ2-5 TRBV11-2 few CASSPTGLAGRETQYF
TRBJ2-5 TRBV12-5 - CASGLGTGQETQYF
TRBJ2-1 TRBV10-3 few CAISEPSYNEQFF
TRBJ2-1 TRBV27 few CASSPLAGGPNEQFF
TRBJ2-5 TRBV5-4 - CASSFGQLGETQYF
TRBJ1-2 TRBV6-5 - CASGGQPDRGYTF
TRBJ1-3 TRBV3-1/TRBV3-2 - CASSQARRNTIYF
TRBJ2-1 TRBV7-6 - CASSFEGPDEQFF
TRBJ2-5 TRBV7-8 - CASSRTSGNQETQYF
TRBJ2-3 TRBV12-3/TRBV12-4 - CASSLLAKDTQYF
TRBJ1-5 TRBV29-1 - CSAGQSNQPQHF
TRBJ2-1 TRBV11-3 - CASSLGGTIEQFF
TRBJ1-2 TRBV11-2 many CASSWGGNYGYTF
TRBJ1-2 TRBV5-1 - CASSLINPGGYGYTF